This TCR beta chain is drawn from a study of patients and donors after allogeneic stem cell transplantation (dated by TCRdb to between 2020 and 2021). In the germline V gene (reference sequence), CDR1 corresponds to SEHNR and CDR2 to FQNEAQ. The CDR3 numbers 13 residues from cysteine through phenylalanine. The CDR3 DNA has 39 bases and is translated from base 1. Deletion took 6 bases off V and 8 bases off J, with a span of 16 bases between the germline ends. Libraries came from RT-PCR. Instrument used: NextSeq 550. Clones were called with MiXCR by TCRdb after fastp trimmed the public reads at Q25, and only in-frame beta chains were retained. Records with the same CDR3 protein are collapsed into one entry carrying the most frequent genes and DNA. The sample table shows about 150,000 distinct CDR3 sequences, and roughly two fifths are seen once. 50% of the sample comes from the top ten. As regards this clonotype: Its recognized antigen is unknown. Qualities for individual bases were not recorded, and no much larger clone is one base off.

The TCR comes from a human donor who was either an allogeneic HSCT recipient or a stem cell or donor lymphocyte infusion donor (not recorded which). It is not recorded whose cells these are; they may come from a transplant donor. The sequenced sample was blood, either unsorted or a sorted T cell fraction (not recorded which). This sequence uses TRBV7-9 and TRBJ1-1; D gene: possibly TRBD1, on 5 matching bases. In nucleotide form, the sequence is TGTGCCAGCAGGCAGGCGCGGGGCAGCGAAGCTTTCTTT. The encoded protein is CASRQARGSEAFF.